Each of the 17 T cell receptor beta chains below was sequenced from the same sample in a study of blood T cell repertoires in COVID-19. Clones were read by immunoSEQ multiplex PCR, and TCRdb kept only the in-frame ones, dropping some. Here the sample spans 400,000 or so clones, more than 70% being singletons. Sequenced sample: PBMCs or T cells enriched from blood (not recorded which). Receptor source: a man aged 35-49 years in a cohort exposed to, infected with or recovered from COVID-19 (not recorded which).

This chain uses TRBV28 with TRBJ1-4; 7 bases line up with TRBD1. With 5 bases clipped from V and 7 bases from J, the junction kept 16 bases outside the gene matches. The V gene's germline CDR1 is MDHEN and CDR2 SYDVKM. The CDR3 totals 17 residues. The CDR3 DNA follows: TGTGCCAGCAGTCGCCCACTGTTCGGGACAGTCGGTGAAAAACTGTTTTTT. It specifies CASSRPLFGTVGEKLFF. Variable domain in full (rest from reference TRBV28 and TRBJ1-4): DVKVTQSSRYLVKRTGEKVFLECVQDMDHENMFWYRQDPGLGLRLIYFSYDVKMKEKGDIPEGYSVSREKKERFSLILESASTNQTSMYLCASSRPLFGTVGEKLFFGSGTQLSVL.

The gene calls are TRBV12-5 and TRBJ2-1; weak D call: TRBD1 (5 bases). CDR1 is LGHNT and CDR2 is FRNRAP in the germline V gene. The CDR3 sequence is 14 residues long. Between the trimmed V and J ends, which lost 1 base and 8 bases, there was a span of 12 bases. CDR3 nucleotides: TGTGCTAGTGGTTTGGGGGGCCAGGCCCATGAGCAGTTCTTC. Protein: CASGLGGQAHEQFF. Using reference TRBV12-5 and TRBJ2-1 for the parts outside the CDR3, the full variable domain is DARVTQTPRHKVTEMGQEVTMRCQPILGHNTVFWYRQTMMQGLELLAYFRNRAPLDDSGMPKDRFSAEMPDATLATLKIQPSEPRDSAVYFCASGLGGQAHEQFFGPGTRLTVL.

The chain uses TRBV5-1 and TRBJ2-5; the D gene is possibly TRBD1 (7 bases). Trimming cost V 4 bases and J 3 bases, with 10 bases left between them. There are 13 residues in the CDR3. Germline CDR1 SGHRS, CDR2 YFSETQ. CDR3 amino acids: CASSGGTEETQYF. CDR3 sequence (DNA): TGCGCCAGCAGCGGGGGGACAGAAGAGACCCAGTACTTC.

The gene calls are TRBV4-1 and TRBJ2-1; 7 bases fit TRBD1. Germline V gives CDR1 MGHRA, CDR2 YSYEKL. The CDR3 covers 14 residues. V was clipped by 3 bases and J by 3 bases; unmatched bases: 2. The CDR3 DNA follows: TGCGCCAGCAGCCAGACAGGGAACTACAATGAGCAGTTCTTC. Protein: CASSQTGNYNEQFF.

The rearrangement uses TRBV3-1 (or the pseudogene TRBV3-2) and TRBJ2-5, with 9 bases fitting TRBD2. CDR3 length equals 16 residues. Trimming at V came to 4 bases and at J to 2 bases, leaving 8 bases not matched to a gene. CDR1 and CDR2 from the germline V gene are LGHDT and YNNKEL (reference sequence). As DNA, the CDR3 is TGTGCCAGCAGCCGAGGACTAGCGCCAAGACAAGAGACCCAGTACTTC. This translates into CASSRGLAPRQETQYF.

The CDR3 nucleotides read TGTGCCAGTAGCCTTTCCGGGACTAGCGGGAGTTGGACCAAAAACATTCAGTACTTC. This codes for CASSLSGTSGSWTKNIQYF. J is TRBJ2-4 and V is TRBV19; 14 bases line up with TRBD2. The ends lost 6 bases at V and 2 bases at J; junction bases unmatched: 12. Looked up from germline, CDR1 is LNHDA and CDR2 is SQIVND (reference sequence). This CDR3 has 19 amino acids.

The CDR3 here is CASSVTSEGWEQFF. DNA of the CDR3: TGTGCCAGCTCGGTCACTAGCGAGGGCTGGGAGCAGTTCTTC. V is TRBV18 and J is TRBJ2-1; 7 positions match TRBD2. Per the germline V gene, CDR1 is KGHSH and CDR2 is LQKENI. The length of the CDR3 is 14 residues. V dropped 6 bases and J dropped 10; count of bases not matched to a gene: 12.

CDR3 loop: CASSSRDTQYF. CDR3 in DNA: TGTGCCAGCAGTAGCCGGGATACGCAGTATTTT. The chain uses TRBV7-9 and TRBJ2-3, with D uncertain. The CDR3 contains 11 residues. From germline, CDR1 is SEHNR and CDR2 FQNEAQ (reference sequence). V shed 6 bases and J shed 6 bases, with 7 bases lying between them.

The chain carries TRBV7-9 and TRBJ2-7; D possibly corresponds to TRBD2 (5 bases). CDR3 length: 15 residues. V lost 2 bases, J lost 0 bases, and 11 bases lay in between. Per germline, CDR1 SEHNR and CDR2 FQNEAQ (reference sequence). The CDR3 spells CASSLTAGASYEQYF. The CDR3 coding sequence is TGTGCCAGCAGCTTAACGGCGGGCGCCTCCTACGAGCAGTACTTC.

V is TRBV27 and J is TRBJ2-4; 10 nucleotides agree with TRBD2. With V trimmed by 5 bases and J by 0 bases, 4 bases remained unmatched. CDR1 is MNHEY, CDR2 SMNVEV, per germline (reference sequence). There are 16 residues in the CDR3. CDR3 nucleotide sequence: TGTGCCAGCAGTCGGCGACTAGCGGGAGCCAAAAACATTCAGTACTTC. Encoded protein: CASSRRLAGAKNIQYF.

V usage is TRBV7-2 and J usage is TRBJ2-7; the match to TRBD2 covers 7 bases. CDR1 and CDR2 from the germline V gene are SGHTA and FQGNSA. V trimming: 5 bases; J trimming: 6 bases; junction bases outside the gene matches: 10. CDR3 size: 14 residues. CDR3 residues: CASSPSGASVEQYF. CDR3 DNA sequence: TGTGCCAGCAGCCCCAGCGGGGCTAGCGTCGAGCAGTACTTC.

The chain is built from TRBV5-1 and TRBJ2-1; TRBD2 might be the D (7 bases). V was shortened by 5 bases and J by 7 bases, with 19 bases between the two germline ends. CDR1 is SGHRS and CDR2 is YFSETQ in the germline V gene. CDR3 length equals 15 residues. The CDR3 region has the DNA TGCGCCAGCAGTGTGGCTAGCGGAGGGGGAAATGAGCAGTTCTTC. Its protein product is CASSVASGGGNEQFF.

The V gene is TRBV10-2, the J gene TRBJ1-5, with D possibly being TRBD1 (5 bases). This CDR3 has 14 amino acids. Deletions cut 2 bases from V and 6 bases from J, with 11 bases between. Germline CDR1 WSHSY, CDR2 SAAADI. The CDR3 loop reads CASSEQGRGQPQHF. CDR3 nucleotides: TGCGCCAGCAGTGAGCAGGGCCGCGGTCAGCCCCAGCATTTT.

The chain uses TRBV3-1 (or the pseudogene TRBV3-2) and TRBJ2-2, with 8 positions matching TRBD1. The CDR3 loop spans 16 amino acids. CDR1 and CDR2 from the germline V gene are LGHDT and YNNKEL (reference sequence). Trimming at V came to 4 bases and at J to 5 bases, leaving 9 bases not matched to a gene. The CDR3 DNA reads TGTGCCAGCAGCCGGAGAGGACAGGGCTTTACCGGGGAGCTGTTTTTT. Amino acid sequence: CASSRRGQGFTGELFF.

J is TRBJ2-1 and V is TRBV9; 7 nucleotides align to TRBD2. The CDR3 is 17 amino acids. With 0 bases clipped from V and 0 bases from J, the junction kept 6 bases outside the gene matches. Per germline, CDR1 SGDLS and CDR2 YYNGEE. Here the CDR3 reads CASSVGARGSSYNEQFF. CDR3 DNA: TGTGCCAGCAGCGTAGGGGCGCGGGGGAGCTCCTACAATGAGCAGTTCTTC.

This clone was observed a single time. The J gene is TRBJ2-7, the V gene TRBV6-5; 7 positions match TRBD1. Losses at the gene ends were 0 bases for V and 4 bases for J; bases not matched to a gene: 6. The CDR3 is 15 residues long. The germline CDR1 and CDR2 sequences are MNHEY and SVGAGI. Written as DNA, the CDR3 is TGTGCCAGCAGTTACTCCAACACAGGGGCATACGAGCAGTACTTC. Translated: CASSYSNTGAYEQYF.

V and J are TRBV25-1 and TRBJ1-2; D is unresolved. This CDR3 region has 16 residues. The V end was cut by 1 base, the J end by 8 bases, with 20 bases between. Germline CDR1 is MGHDK and CDR2 is SYGVNS. As DNA, the CDR3 is TGTGCCAGCAGTGAATCCCGTGCGCTAAGGACTAACGGCTACACCTTC. Its protein is CASSESRALRTNGYTF.